What follows describes a single TCR beta chain. The PCR contained 60 Vbeta and 13 Jbeta primers. Generated by immunoSEQ multiplex PCR, the TCRdb table keeps only in-frame clones and is missing some. This sample lists around 75,000 clones; its ten largest clones have 1.4% to 1.5%. The data derive from a study of cytomegalovirus exposure and HLA in healthy donors. The V and J ends lost 11 bases and 5 bases, in that order; junction bases with no gene match: 10. The CDR3 totals 13 residues. The germline CDR1 and CDR2 sequences are MDHEN and SYDVKM. The sample taken for sequencing was PBMCs. The chain combines TRBV28 with TRBJ2-3; 7 bases are a match to TRBD2. This receptor was identified in a woman between 55 and 75 years old in good health and CMV-seronegative. The CDR3 DNA reads as TGTGCCTCGGTGGCGGGAGCTAAAGATACGCAGTATTTT. Translation gives CASVAGAKDTQYF.